This T cell receptor beta chain originates from a study of Ad26.COV2.S vaccination and SARS-CoV-2 variants. Clones were sequenced by immunoSEQ multiplex PCR, and TCRdb holds only the in-frame ones, with some missing. Of 300,000 to 400,000 clones in the sample, around 84% were seen once. CDR1 and CDR2 (germline): SGHRS, YFSETQ. V was cut by 3 bases and J by 5 bases, with 14 bases left in between. The CDR3 covers 14 residues. This sample's treatment: roughly 19 received Ad26.COV2.S at low or high dose, single or two shots; about 5 received placebo; per-sample allocation not given. Sample collection was performed on day 63 after the first vaccine or placebo injection.

Here the sequenced sample was peripheral blood, taken in a trial of Ad26.COV2.S vaccine versus placebo. The V and J genes are TRBV5-1 and TRBJ1-1, with no clear D. The TCR was taken from a person between 18 and 65 years old who received the Ad26.COV2.S COVID-19 vaccine or a placebo. The CDR3 bases are TGCGCCAGCAGCTGGGATCGGGGAGATACTGAAGCTTTCTTT. This gives the protein CASSWDRGDTEAFF.